This record looks at one T cell receptor (beta chain) sequence and its context. These data belong to a study of blood T cell repertoires in COVID-19. Looking at the study overall: Samples representing acute and convalescent COVID-19 were sourced from the United States, Italy and Spain. The analysed material was cDNA or gDNA that came from T cells, B-cell-depleted T cells, or PBMCs.

TCRdb's table, derived via immunoSEQ multiplex PCR, lists solely in-frame clones and lacks some. The sample lists some 97,000 clones; around 85% were seen once. The V end was cut by 4 bases, the J end by 9 bases, with 10 bases between. Germline V gene lookup returns CDR1 MNHEY and CDR2 SMNVEV (reference sequence). The CDR3 has 13 residues. The sequence was collected from a man aged 50 to 60 with active or convalescent COVID-19. The chain is built from TRBV27 and TRBJ1-6; tentative D call: TRBD1 (5 bases). Input material: peripheral blood. In nucleotides, the CDR3 is TGTGCCAGCAGTTATGGGGGAGGTTCACCCCTCCACTTT. Translation: CASSYGGGSPLHF.